This TCR beta chain was recorded in a study of shared T cell receptors in the human thymus. The germline CDR1 and CDR2 sequences are GTSNPN and SVGIG (reference sequence). V lost 0 bases and J 2 bases, leaving 14 bases between the germline ends. The CDR3 runs to 16 residues. Profiling relied on immunoSEQ multiplex PCR, and the TCRdb table lists in-frame clones only, not all of them. The sample has about 660,000 clones, roughly 90% seen once. These data are also associated with another study on human thymus T cells. That source reports: Thymic material originated from resections removed in the course of corrective heart surgery. Blood and thymic repertoires both appeared biased in V and J gene usage. As related research reported, thymic repertoires overlapped highly among unrelated individuals.

This sequence was found in a boy under two years old with a congenital heart defect. The sequenced material came from thymocytes. The chain recombines TRBV30 with TRBJ2-1; possibly TRBD1 for D (6 bases). This CDR3 is CAWSVVDSPTYNEQFF. In nucleotides, the CDR3 is TGTGCCTGGAGTGTGGTGGACAGCCCTACCTACAATGAGCAGTTCTTC.